This T cell receptor (beta chain) is from a study of shared T cell receptors in the human thymus. There are 14 residues in the CDR3. V lost 5 bases and J lost 2, with 13 bases in between. Germline assignment: CDR1 SGHDN and CDR2 FVKESK. Generated by immunoSEQ multiplex PCR, the TCRdb table keeps only in-frame clones and is missing some. This sample yields approximately 490,000 clones, of which about 84% are seen a single time; about 0.013% belongs to the top ten. The same data also contributed to another study, on human thymus T cells. That source reports: The source of the thymus tissue was resections taken during corrective heart surgery. The related literature has documented a marked overlap of thymic repertoires among unrelated individuals.

The receptor was isolated from a boy younger than two with a congenital heart defect. Sequencing used thymocytes. The chain combines TRBV14 with TRBJ2-7, with D perhaps matching TRBD2 (7 bases). Here the CDR3 DNA reads TGTGCCAGCAGCGGGGGGGGCGGGCCCTACGAGCAGTACTTC. The encoded protein is CASSGGGGPYEQYF. Combining the CDR3 with reference TRBV14 and TRBJ2-7 gives the whole variable domain EAGVTQFPSHSVIEKGQTVTLRCDPISGHDNLYWYRRVMGKEIKFLLHFVKESKQDESGMPNNRFLAERTGGTYSTLKVQPAELEDSGVYFCASSGGGGPYEQYFGPGTRLTVT.